One sample yielded the 32 T cell receptor beta chains listed below, sequenced in a study of OX40 agonist ivuxolimab in advanced cancers. Assay: immunoSEQ multiplex PCR; the TCRdb copy retains only in-frame clones and omits some. The sample includes tens of thousands of clones, 80% to 90% seen only once; the top ten take 15% to 20%. The material was CD4+ or CD8+ T cells sorted from blood, obtained in a trial of the OX40 agonist ivuxolimab. The receptors were sampled from an adult with an advanced solid tumor such as melanoma, head and neck, liver or kidney cancer.

The chain employs TRBV5-1 and TRBJ2-2; D is uncertain. The CDR3 spans 14 residues. The germline CDR1 and CDR2 sequences are SGHRS and YFSETQ. V lost 0 bases, J lost 1 base, and 4 bases lay in between. The CDR3: CASSLGLNTGELFF. The CDR3 DNA reads as TGCGCCAGCAGCTTGGGGCTGAACACCGGGGAGCTGTTTTTT. Variable domain in full (rest from reference TRBV5-1 and TRBJ2-2): KAGVTQTPRYLIKTRGQQVTLSCSPISGHRSVSWYQQTPGQGLQFLFEYFSETQRNKGNFPGRFSGRQFSNSRSEMNVSTLELGDSALYLCASSLGLNTGELFFGEGSRLTVL.

As to this clone: The same CDR3 also results from other DNA sequences found in this sample. The V call is TRBV2, the J call TRBJ1-3, with TRBD1 matching 7 bases. CDR1 SNHLY and CDR2 FYNNEI come from the germline V gene. The J segment lost 0 bases and the V segment lost 4 bases, leaving 3 bases of the junction unmatched. The CDR3 has 15 amino acids. In DNA, the CDR3 is TGTGCCAGCAGTGTAACAGGGGACTCTGGAAACACCATATATTTT. It specifies CASSVTGDSGNTIYF.

V is TRBV6-1 and J is TRBJ1-1; tentative D call: TRBD1 (5 bases). The length of the CDR3 is 14 residues. In germline, CDR1 is MNHNS, CDR2 SASEGT. V was cut by 2 bases and J by 4 bases, with 11 bases left in between. The CDR3 is CASSETRGSTEAFF. The CDR3, as DNA: TGTGCCAGCAGTGAAACGCGGGGGAGCACTGAAGCTTTCTTT.

The V and J genes are TRBV2 and TRBJ2-1, with 10 bases that match TRBD2. Per the germline V gene, CDR1 is SNHLY and CDR2 is FYNNEI. Trimming took 6 bases from V and 5 from J; bases not matched to a gene: 10. This CDR3 has 16 residues. CDR3 in amino acids: CASSNLAGDFNNEQFF. The CDR3 DNA is TGTGCCAGCAGCAACCTAGCGGGAGATTTTAACAATGAGCAGTTCTTC.

The chain carries TRBV6-5 and TRBJ1-5; 9 bases agree with TRBD1. Germline CDR1 is MNHEY and CDR2 is SVGAGI. This CDR3 region has 14 residues. Germline trimming cut 2 bases from V and 4 bases from J; bases unmatched to any gene: 0. The CDR3 region has the DNA TGTGCCAGCAGTTACGACAGGGGGAATCAGCCCCAGCATTTT. Protein sequence: CASSYDRGNQPQHF.

The chain recombines TRBV28 with TRBJ1-1; D is unresolved. Germline assignment: CDR1 MDHEN and CDR2 SYDVKM. CDR3 size: 12 residues. The ends were cut back, 2 bases at V and 4 bases at J, with 5 bases in the middle. The CDR3 here is CASSLRPTEAFF. CDR3 coding DNA: TGTGCCAGCAGTTTAAGGCCCACTGAAGCTTTCTTT.

The V call is TRBV7-9, the J call TRBJ2-7; D remains unclear. Germline V CDR1 and CDR2: SEHNR, FQNEAQ (reference sequence). V was cut by 5 bases and J by 5 bases, with 13 bases left in between. CDR3 size: 13 residues. The CDR3 region is CASSPRPWNEQYF. DNA of the CDR3: TGTGCCAGCAGCCCTAGACCGTGGAACGAGCAGTACTTC.

For this clone: At one boundary the junction diverges from the germline segment, which might be a read error. The genes are TRBV7-7 and TRBJ2-5; D may match TRBD1 or TRBD2 (5 bases each). The CDR3 contains 15 residues. Germline V lookup: CDR1 SSHAT, CDR2 FNYEAQ (reference sequence). CDR3 loop: CASSRTQGVGETQYF. For the CDR3, the DNA is TGTGCTAGCAGCCGTACCCAGGGAGTCGGGGAGACCCAGTACTTC.

The chain couples TRBV18 to TRBJ2-5; TRBD2 might be the D (6 bases). V was cut by 2 bases and J by 0 bases, with 13 bases left in between. Germline loops: CDR1 KGHSH, CDR2 LQKENI. This CDR3 comprises 16 residues. The CDR3 loop reads CASSPYGGRYQETQYF. CDR3 bases: TGTGCCAGCTCACCATACGGGGGACGGTACCAAGAGACCCAGTACTTC.

J is TRBJ1-5 and V is TRBV7-9; D remains ambiguous. Per germline, CDR1 SEHNR and CDR2 FQNEAQ (reference sequence). V was trimmed by 1 base and J by 0 bases, leaving 7 bases between them. The CDR3 contains 15 residues. In nucleotides, the CDR3 is TGTGCCAGCAGCTTAGGAGGATATAGCAATCAGCCCCAGCATTTT. Protein: CASSLGGYSNQPQHF.

The chain employs TRBV5-4 and TRBJ2-3; D possibly corresponds to TRBD2 (5 bases). The CDR3 sequence is 16 residues long. Germline V gives CDR1 SGHNT, CDR2 YYREEE (reference sequence). V was trimmed by 0 bases and J by 6 bases, leaving 17 bases between them. CDR3 bases: TGTGCCAGCAGCTTGGCCGGCGGGCGAACCTCGGATACGCAGTATTTT. Translated: CASSLAGGRTSDTQYF.

The chain carries TRBV6-1 and TRBJ2-7, with 9 bases aligning to TRBD2. This CDR3 spans 13 amino acids. CDR1 is MNHNS, CDR2 SASEGT, per germline. V lost 7 bases and J lost 3; bases outside the gene matches: 4. CDR3 region: CASNLAGDYEQYF. For the CDR3, the DNA is TGTGCCAGCAATTTAGCGGGAGACTACGAGCAGTACTTC.

The chain links TRBV21-1 to TRBJ1-5; the tabulated D call, TRBD1, remains unverified against the DNA. TRBV21-1 is given as a pseudogene. This CDR3 comprises 18 residues. CDR3 sequence (DNA): TGTGCCAGCAGCTGCATCAAAGCCGGGACAGCAATTAATCAGCCCCAGCATTTT. Residues: CASSCIKAGTAINQPQHF.

The chain recombines TRBV23-1 with TRBJ1-2; tentative D call: TRBD1 (5 bases). TRBV23-1 is filed as an ORF, its function uncertain. CDR3 length: 14 amino acids. V dropped 8 bases and J dropped 2 bases, with 15 bases sitting between them. The CDR3 loop is CASCRRGPNYGYTF. CDR3 bases: TGCGCCAGCTGTCGGAGGGGACCGAACTATGGCTACACCTTC.

The chain combines TRBV4-2 with TRBJ1-2; 8 bases map to TRBD1. With 1 base clipped from V and 7 bases from J, the junction kept 14 bases outside the gene matches. The CDR3 consists of 17 residues. Per germline, CDR1 LGHNA and CDR2 YNFKEQ. CDR3 in amino acids: CASSQVDRVSLSGGYTF. DNA of the CDR3: TGTGCCAGCAGCCAAGTGGACAGGGTAAGCCTATCTGGTGGCTACACCTTC.

This chain uses TRBV14 with TRBJ1-2; TRBD1 matches at 7 bases. Germline V lookup: CDR1 SGHDN, CDR2 FVKESK. J lost 2 bases, V lost 6 bases, and 9 bases had no gene match. The CDR3 has 15 residues. CDR3 coding DNA: TGTGCCAGCAGTCAATCTACAGGGGCGAACTATGGCTACACCTTC. Translated, it gives CASSQSTGANYGYTF.

This rearrangement joins TRBV5-4 to TRBJ1-2; a possible D gene is TRBD1 (5 bases). Germline loops: CDR1 SGHNT, CDR2 YYREEE (reference sequence). The CDR3 runs 14 residues. V shed 0 bases and J shed 2 bases, with 8 bases lying between them. The CDR3 is CASSLAGANYGYTF. CDR3 coding DNA: TGTGCCAGCAGCTTGGCCGGGGCCAACTATGGCTACACCTTC.

This chain links TRBV7-2 with TRBJ2-5, with D perhaps TRBD2 (5 bases). The germline CDR1 and CDR2 sequences are SGHTA and FQGNSA. Trimming pared 6 bases from V and 3 bases from J, leaving 17 bases between. The CDR3 totals 15 residues. The CDR3 protein is CASREMGSVEETQYF. The CDR3 DNA reads TGTGCCAGCAGAGAAATGGGGAGCGTGGAAGAGACCCAGTACTTC.

This chain links TRBV7-9 with TRBJ2-7; TRBD2 agrees at 7 bases. The CDR3 loop spans 14 amino acids. With 3 bases clipped from V and 1 base from J, the junction kept 3 bases outside the gene matches. Germline CDR1 reads SEHNR; CDR2 reads FQNEAQ (reference sequence). CDR3 in amino acids: CASSFTGGSYEQYF. The CDR3, as DNA: TGTGCCAGCAGCTTTACGGGGGGTTCCTACGAGCAGTACTTC.

The chain recombines TRBV10-3 with TRBJ2-7; 8 bases map to TRBD1. The CDR3 runs 15 residues. The junction had 6 bases not matched to a gene; V was cut back by 2 bases and J by 3 bases. CDR1 is ENHRY and CDR2 is SYGVKD in the germline V gene. CDR3 nucleotides: TGTGCCATCAGTGAGAACCCGGGACAGGACTACGAGCAGTACTTC. Translated, it gives CAISENPGQDYEQYF.

The rearrangement joins TRBV7-9 to TRBJ2-7; TRBD2 agrees at 7 bases. V lost 1 base and J lost 3; bases outside the gene matches: 3. The CDR3 totals 14 residues. Germline CDR1 and CDR2: SEHNR and FQNEAQ (reference sequence). In nucleotides, the CDR3 is TGTGCCAGCAGCTTAGGCGGGAGTGGCTACGAGCAGTACTTC. Translating gives CASSLGGSGYEQYF.

This chain joins TRBV19 and TRBJ2-7, with D hard to call. The V gene lost 4 bases and the J gene lost 3 bases, with 10 bases spanning the gap. This CDR3 comprises 13 residues. Germline CDR1 LNHDA, CDR2 SQIVND (reference sequence). The CDR3 bases are TGTGCCAGTAGTAGGGTGCAGAGCTACGAGCAGTACTTC. Protein sequence: CASSRVQSYEQYF.

The V call is TRBV7-2, the J call TRBJ2-3; no definite D call. There are 16 residues in the CDR3. The germline gives CDR1 SGHTA, CDR2 FQGNSA. The V end lost 8 bases, the J end lost 0 bases, and 18 bases lay between the germline ends. The CDR3 spells CASDPGYYSSTDTQYF. The DNA of the CDR3 is TGTGCCAGCGACCCCGGGTACTATTCTAGCACAGATACGCAGTATTTT. The full variable domain, completed using reference TRBV7-2 and TRBJ2-3, is GAGVSQSPSNKVTEKGKDVELRCDPISGHTALYWYRQSLGQGLEFLIYFQGNSAPDKSGLPSDRFSAERTGGSVSTLTIQRTQQEDSAVYLCASDPGYYSSTDTQYFGPGTRLTVL.

The gene calls are TRBV10-3 and TRBJ1-3, with D unclear. This CDR3 comprises 17 residues. From germline, CDR1 is ENHRY and CDR2 SYGVKD. Trimming removed 0 bases at V and 1 base at J, with 13 bases between. The CDR3 protein is CAISESSRGLSGNTIYF. The CDR3 DNA sequence: TGTGCCATCAGTGAGTCGAGTCGGGGTTTGTCTGGAAACACCATATATTTT.

This chain links TRBV19 with TRBJ2-2, with D maybe TRBD1 (5 bases). The CDR3 sequence is 17 residues long. Germline CDR1 LNHDA, CDR2 SQIVND (reference sequence). V was shortened by 5 bases and J by 4 bases, with 20 bases between the two germline ends. The CDR3 is CASSLTPTAIITGELFF. CDR3 nucleotides: TGTGCCAGTAGTCTAACCCCGACAGCGATAATCACCGGGGAGCTGTTTTTT.

The rearrangement uses TRBV6-1 and TRBJ2-7; possibly TRBD2 for D (6 bases). CDR3 length: 13 amino acids. V was pared by 3 bases and J by 3 bases, with 9 bases between. Per the germline V gene, CDR1 is MNHNS and CDR2 is SASEGT. The CDR3 loop is CASSEGLYYEQYF. CDR3 nucleotides: TGTGCCAGCAGTGAGGGACTGTACTACGAGCAGTACTTC.

The chain recombines TRBV28 with TRBJ1-5; D call uncertain. Looked up from germline, CDR1 is MDHEN and CDR2 is SYDVKM. Trimming left V 2 bases short and J 2 bases short, with 10 bases between. The CDR3 has 15 residues. In nucleotides, the CDR3 is TGTGCCAGCAGTTTACCCGACACCCGCAATCAGCCCCAGCATTTT. Translated, it gives CASSLPDTRNQPQHF. Complete variable domain (other parts from reference TRBV28 and TRBJ1-5): DVKVTQSSRYLVKRTGEKVFLECVQDMDHENMFWYRQDPGLGLRLIYFSYDVKMKEKGDIPEGYSVSREKKERFSLILESASTNQTSMYLCASSLPDTRNQPQHFGDGTRLSIL.

This rearrangement joins TRBV28 to TRBJ2-1, with 11 bases matching TRBD2. CDR1 and CDR2 (germline): MDHEN, SYDVKM. V trimming: 4 bases; J trimming: 7 bases; junction bases outside the gene matches: 15. The CDR3 runs to 18 residues. For the CDR3, the DNA is TGTGCCAGCAGTTCCAACCTCCTACTAGCGGGAGCTCGAAATGAGCAGTTCTTC. Translated: CASSSNLLLAGARNEQFF. The whole variable domain, filled in from reference TRBV28 and TRBJ2-1, reads DVKVTQSSRYLVKRTGEKVFLECVQDMDHENMFWYRQDPGLGLRLIYFSYDVKMKEKGDIPEGYSVSREKKERFSLILESASTNQTSMYLCASSSNLLLAGARNEQFFGPGTRLTVL.

The CDR3 protein is CASRKTREATNEKLFF. The CDR3 DNA is TGTGCCAGCAGGAAGACCAGGGAAGCAACTAATGAAAAACTGTTTTTT. V and J are TRBV28 and TRBJ1-4, with D perhaps TRBD1 (5 bases). V lost 6 bases and J lost 0, with 14 bases in between. Per germline, CDR1 MDHEN and CDR2 SYDVKM. The CDR3 runs to 16 residues.

The chain couples TRBV6-1 to TRBJ2-7, with D tentatively TRBD1 (6 bases). Germline-derived CDR1 and CDR2 are MNHNS and SASEGT. Trimming removed 8 bases from V and 1 base from J, with 12 bases in between. The CDR3 totals 13 residues. The CDR3 bases are TGTGCCAGCGGCCGGGACATATCCTACGAGCAGTACTTC. Its protein product is CASGRDISYEQYF.

This chain connects TRBV10-1 to TRBJ2-3; 8 nucleotides match TRBD2. CDR3 length equals 14 residues. Germline CDR1 reads WNHNN; CDR2 reads SYGVQD (reference sequence). The V and J ends lost 10 bases and 0 bases, in that order; junction bases with no gene match: 6. CDR3 region: CATRSGASTDTQYF. In DNA form, the CDR3 reads TGCGCCACCCGTAGCGGGGCTAGCACAGATACGCAGTATTTT.

The chain employs TRBV4-1 and TRBJ2-2, with D uncertain. This CDR3 comprises 15 residues. Trimming took 0 bases from V and 5 from J, leaving 10 bases between them. The germline gives CDR1 MGHRA, CDR2 YSYEKL. The CDR3 nucleotides are TGCGCCAGCAGCCAAGATGGACCCGTGACCGGGGAGCTGTTTTTT. Translating gives CASSQDGPVTGELFF.